The 14 T cell receptor beta chains below were found in one sample sequenced in a study of identifying expanded T cells in peripheral blood. The table came from immunoSEQ multiplex PCR; TCRdb's copy has only in-frame clones and leaves some out. The table has 80,000 to 90,000 clones, roughly 86% seen once. Sequencing used blood. These receptors were collected from a person between 18 and 75 years old in good health.

This chain connects TRBV4-3 to TRBJ2-7; 15 bases line up with TRBD2. Germline CDR1 is LGHNA and CDR2 is YSLEER. The junction had 5 bases not matched to a gene; V was cut back by 1 base and J by 4 bases. The length of the CDR3 is 17 residues. Here the CDR3 DNA reads TGCGCCAGCAGCCAAGGATGGACTAGCGGGGGGGCATACGAGCAGTACTTC. Its protein is CASSQGWTSGGAYEQYF.

The rearrangement uses TRBV6-5 and TRBJ1-2, with D maybe TRBD1 (5 bases). V was shortened by 2 bases and J by 8 bases, with 12 bases between the two germline ends. The CDR3 is 13 residues long. Germline CDR1 MNHEY, CDR2 SVGAGI. The chain's CDR3 is CASSYVQGNGYTF. The CDR3 bases are TGTGCCAGCAGTTACGTTCAGGGTAACGGCTACACCTTC.

This sequence joins TRBV5-4 and TRBJ2-3; a weak D match, TRBD1 (7 bases). CDR1 is SGHNT and CDR2 is YYREEE in the germline V gene (reference sequence). The CDR3 sequence is 16 residues long. The V end was cut by 3 bases, the J end by 2 bases, with 16 bases between. The CDR3 nucleotides are TGTGCCAGCAGCTACCTCGGAGGGGGCGCCACAGATACGCAGTATTTT. Amino acids: CASSYLGGGATDTQYF.

The rearrangement joins TRBV6-6 to TRBJ1-2; 8 bases match TRBD1. Trimming cost V 6 bases and J 4 bases; bases outside gene matches: 10. CDR1 MNHNY and CDR2 SVGAGI come from the germline V gene (reference sequence). The CDR3 is made up of 15 amino acids. The CDR3 here is CASSSRQGSRYGYTF. DNA for the CDR3: TGTGCCAGCAGCTCTAGACAGGGGAGTCGCTATGGCTACACCTTC.

J is TRBJ2-5 and V is TRBV2; D assignment may be TRBD1 or TRBD2 (5 bases each). CDR1 and CDR2 from the germline V gene are SNHLY and FYNNEI. Trimming took off 6 bases at V and 4 bases at J, with 21 bases between the two ends. CDR3 size: 16 residues. CDR3 coding DNA: TGTGCCAGCAGCCGATACCGGGACGGACGGACAGAGACCCAGTACTTC. Translating gives CASSRYRDGRTETQYF.

The chain has TRBV7-6 and TRBJ1-6; D may be TRBD1 (5 bases). The length of the CDR3 is 14 residues. Per the germline V gene, CDR1 is SGHVS and CDR2 is FNYEAQ. V shed 8 bases and J shed 8 bases, with 16 bases lying between them. The CDR3 spells CASSDPGGDSPLHF. For the CDR3, the DNA is TGTGCCAGCTCCGACCCGGGGGGAGATTCACCCCTCCACTTT.

The chain uses TRBV18 and TRBJ2-3; TRBD1 agrees at 10 bases. CDR3 length equals 15 residues. Germline trimming cut 3 bases from V and 3 bases from J; bases unmatched to any gene: 3. CDR1 and CDR2 from the germline V gene are KGHSH and LQKENI. The CDR3 sequence is CASSPGDRGTDTQYF. CDR3 nucleotide sequence: TGTGCCAGCTCACCGGGGGACAGGGGAACAGATACGCAGTATTTT.

The rearrangement joins TRBV9 to TRBJ1-2; 8 positions match TRBD1. Trimming took 5 bases from V and 3 from J; bases not matched to a gene: 9. Germline values: CDR1 SGDLS, CDR2 YYNGEE. The CDR3 runs 15 residues. DNA for the CDR3: TGTGCCAGCAGTAATTACAGGGGGGAAGACTATGGCTACACCTTC. It encodes CASSNYRGEDYGYTF.

The chain couples TRBV21-1 to TRBJ2-2. TRBV21-1 is a listed pseudogene. The CDR3 runs to 15 residues. The CDR3 spells CARVILWDNTGELFF. The CDR3, as DNA: TGTGCCAGAGTTATCCTCTGGGATAACACCGGGGAGCTGTTTTTT.

The CDR3 bases are TGCGCCAGCAGACAATATACCGACACTGAAGCTTTCTTT. This gives the protein CASRQYTDTEAFF. This chain links TRBV5-1 with TRBJ1-1, with D unresolved. CDR3 length equals 13 residues. CDR1 and CDR2 from the germline V gene are SGHRS and YFSETQ. Trimming left V 5 bases short and J 3 bases short, with 11 bases between.

Here the CDR3 reads CASSQTGVTEAFF. For the CDR3, the DNA is TGTGCCAGCAGTCAAACAGGGGTCACTGAAGCTTTCTTT. The V and J genes are TRBV6-1 and TRBJ1-1, with TRBD1 matching 7 bases. Germline trimming cut 5 bases from V and 4 bases from J; bases unmatched to any gene: 4. The CDR3 has 13 residues. Germline V gene lookup returns CDR1 MNHNS and CDR2 SASEGT.

This chain connects TRBV7-2 to TRBJ1-6; no clear D gene. The CDR3 runs to 17 residues. The V end was cut by 1 base, the J end by 7 bases, with 17 bases between. CDR1 is SGHTA and CDR2 is FQGNSA in the germline V gene. CDR3 residues: CASSLGTGSAGNSPLHF. CDR3 DNA: TGTGCCAGCAGCTTAGGTACGGGGTCGGCTGGAAATTCACCCCTCCACTTT.

The chain combines TRBV29-1 with TRBJ2-3; D ambiguous. With 7 bases removed from V and 0 bases from J, the gap between germline ends came to 14 bases. CDR1 and CDR2 (germline): SQVTM, ANQGSEA. The CDR3 is 14 amino acids. CDR3 coding DNA: TGCAGCGCCGCAGTGGTCCCTAGCACAGATACGCAGTATTTT. Its translation: CSAAVVPSTDTQYF.

The genes are TRBV11-2 and TRBJ2-3; D is ambiguous. The V end was cut by 2 bases, the J end by 3 bases, with 3 bases between. Germline V lookup: CDR1 SGHAT, CDR2 FQNNGV. The CDR3 is 12 amino acids. The chain's CDR3 is CASSLNTDTQYF. The DNA for the CDR3 is TGTGCCAGCAGCTTAAATACAGATACGCAGTATTTT.